The 21 T cell receptor beta chains below were found in one sample sequenced in a study of tumor and adjacent non-tumor tissue in lung cancer. TCRbeta libraries were built with three rounds of nested PCR, modified from ARM-PCR. TCRdb processed the multiplex PCR reads anew with MiXCR; each CDR3 protein has one entry. The data hold about 80,000 distinct CDR3 sequences, with just under 75% observed a single time. RNA was extracted from bulk tissue without any cell sorting. The sample consisted of lung tumor tissue. Every receptor here comes from a woman aged 40 to 50 with non-small cell lung cancer.

This clonotype has only a few counts. The chain carries TRBV15 and TRBJ2-1; weak D call: TRBD1 (5 bases). The CDR3 contains 15 residues. The V end lost 0 bases, the J end lost 3 bases, and 9 bases lay between the germline ends. The germline V gene encodes CDR1 LNHNV and CDR2 YYDKDF (reference sequence). CDR3 in amino acids: CATSREGRNYNEQFF. In nucleotides, the CDR3 is TGTGCCACCAGCAGAGAGGGGCGGAACTACAATGAGCAGTTCTTC.

The sample holds one count of this clonotype. The missing conserved phenylalanine or tryptophan at the end of this CDR3 makes a read error likely. This rearrangement joins TRBV6-5 to TRBJ1-5; D not resolved. The ends were cut back, 5 bases at V and 4 bases at J, with 12 bases in the middle. The CDR3 spans 14 residues. Germline V lookup: CDR1 MNHEY, CDR2 SVGAGI. The CDR3 nucleotides are TGTGCCAGCAGTCGTACAGAGGGAAATCAGCCCCAGCATTGT. Amino acids: CASSRTEGNQPQHC.

A note on this clonotype: Relative to the germline gene, one junction end is altered; a read error may explain this. The gene calls are TRBV11-3 and TRBJ2-1; 10 bases are shared with TRBD1. The CDR3 totals 14 residues. Per germline, CDR1 SGHNT and CDR2 YENEEA. The CDR3 loop reads CASSPGQGGNEQSF. The CDR3 coding sequence is TGTGCTAGCAGCCCCGGACAGGGGGGCAATGAGCAGTCATTC. The entire variable domain, with the rest obtained from reference TRBV11-3 and TRBJ2-1, is as follows: EAGVVQSPRYKIIEKKQPVAFWCNPISGHNTLYWYLQNLGQGPELLIRYENEEAVDDSQLPKDRFSAERLKGVDSTLKIQPAELGDSAVYLCASSPGQGGNEQSFGPGTRLTVL.

The genes are TRBV5-4 and TRBJ1-6; TRBD1 might be the D (5 bases). The CDR3 runs to 16 residues. Per the germline V gene, CDR1 is SGHNT and CDR2 is YYREEE (reference sequence). V was trimmed by 10 bases and J by 10 bases, leaving 27 bases between them. The CDR3 loop is CADSSDPTGVLSPLHF. The CDR3 DNA reads TGTGCCGACAGCTCGGACCCCACAGGAGTCTTATCACCCCTCCACTTT.

This clonotype appeared a few times. A read error may produce the germline difference seen at one junction end. The CDR3 coding sequence is TGTGCCAGTAGCTTATCAGGGTACGGGCAGTGCTTC. Protein sequence: CASSLSGYGQCF. The genes are TRBV11-3 and TRBJ2-7; tentatively, D is TRBD1 (5 bases). The CDR3 spans 12 residues. Germline V gene lookup returns CDR1 SGHNT and CDR2 YENEEA.

The rearrangement uses TRBV6-5 and TRBJ1-1; D ambiguous. The CDR3 totals 13 residues. Trimming took off 6 bases at V and 11 bases at J, with 19 bases between the two ends. Per the germline V gene, CDR1 is MNHEY and CDR2 is SVGAGI. The CDR3 nucleotides read TGTGCCAGCAGACCCCTTAACATGCCTGTGGCTTTCTTT. This translates into CASRPLNMPVAFF.

This clonotype was seen many times. V and J are TRBV12-3 or TRBV12-4 and TRBJ2-2; unclear D gene. The CDR3 has 14 residues. Trimming took off 3 bases at V and 0 bases at J, with 5 bases between the two ends. CDR3 sequence (DNA): TGTGCCAGCAGTTTGGCAGCGAACACCGGGGAGCTGTTTTTT. Translating it yields CASSLAANTGELFF.

A remark on this clonotype: A read error may account for a junction end that differs from germline. This chain connects TRBV10-2 to TRBJ1-5; 12 bases are a match to TRBD1. The CDR3 spans 17 residues. Germline assignment: CDR1 WSHSY and CDR2 SAAADI. The CDR3: CTSSEKGGQGANQPQHF. CDR3 in DNA: TGCACCAGCAGTGAGAAGGGGGGACAGGGGGCGAATCAGCCTCAGCATTTT.

The gene calls are TRBV4-2 and TRBJ2-3; possibly TRBD2 for D (5 bases). Looked up from germline, CDR1 is LGHNA and CDR2 is YNFKEQ. This CDR3 region has 13 residues. The V end was cut by 7 bases, the J end by 6 bases, with 14 bases between. The CDR3 nucleotides read TGTGCCAGCAACCAGGAGGCAGAGGATACGCAGTATTTT. It is translated as CASNQEAEDTQYF.

On this clonotype itself: In this CDR3 the conserved last residue, phenylalanine or tryptophan, is missing, so a read error is likely. This chain uses TRBV6-5 with TRBJ2-1; TRBD1 is a possible D gene (6 bases). The germline V and J ends were trimmed by 2 bases and 4 bases, with 12 bases remaining between them. The CDR3 runs to 15 residues. Germline V lookup: CDR1 MNHEY, CDR2 SVGAGI. The DNA for the CDR3 is TGTGCCAGCAGTTACGACAGGTCAACTTACAATGAGCAGTTCTTA. Residues: CASSYDRSTYNEQFL.

This chain connects TRBV6-5 to TRBJ1-4, with D maybe TRBD1 (6 bases). This CDR3 has 14 residues. Germline V gene sequence: CDR1 MNHEY, CDR2 SVGAGI. Trimming cost V 9 bases and J 13 bases, with 24 bases left between them. The CDR3 is CASSRDISFGRLFF. CDR3 DNA: TGTGCCAGTAGCCGGGACATTTCGTTCGGAAGACTGTTTTTT.

A remark on this clonotype: The junction does not match germline at one end; this may be a read error. The chain recombines TRBV12-3 or TRBV12-4 with TRBJ2-5, with D possibly TRBD1 on 6 matching bases. CDR3 length: 12 amino acids. CDR3 nucleotides: TGTGCCAGTAATTTCTCTAGGGACACCCTGTACTTC. It codes for CASNFSRDTLYF.

As concerns this clonotype: A much larger clonotype is one base distant, so this may be a read error. The conserved final phenylalanine or tryptophan is absent from the CDR3, which likely points to a read error. This chain links TRBV7-9 with TRBJ1-3, with a possible D match to TRBD1 (6 bases). V dropped 4 bases and J dropped 2 bases, with 15 bases sitting between them. Germline CDR1 is SEHNR and CDR2 is FQNEAQ (reference sequence). The length of the CDR3 is 16 residues. CDR3 bases: TGTGCCAGCAGCTCCCTGACAGGCACCCCTGGAAACACCATATATCTT. Translation gives CASSSLTGTPGNTIYL.

About this clonotype itself: Given the absence of the conserved phenylalanine or tryptophan at the CDR3 end, a read error is likely. The chain recombines TRBV28 with TRBJ2-3, with a weak D call TRBD2 (5 bases). Germline CDR1 and CDR2: MDHEN and SYDVKM. The CDR3 is 13 residues long. The CDR3 nucleotides read TGTGCCAACAGTTTAAGCGGACCAGATACGCAGTATATT. As protein: CANSLSGPDTQYI.

For this clonotype: One end of the junction varies from germline; a read error may be responsible. This chain links TRBV30 with TRBJ1-4; maybe TRBD1 (5 bases). Germline lookup yields CDR1 GTSNPN and CDR2 SVGIG (reference sequence). This CDR3 comprises 13 residues. The CDR3 nucleotides are TGTGCCTGGAGTAGACAGCTGAATGAAGAACTGTTTTTT. Translating it yields CAWSRQLNEELFF.

This clonotype appeared many times. Here the CDR3 reads CSAREQGYSNQPQHF. The DNA for the CDR3 is TGCAGTGCTAGAGAGCAGGGTTATAGCAATCAGCCCCAGCATTTT. This sequence joins TRBV20-1 and TRBJ1-5; possible D gene TRBD1, 5 bases. Germline lookup yields CDR1 DFQATT and CDR2 SNEGSKA (reference sequence). Trimming stripped 0 bases from V and 0 bases from J, with 9 bases between. The CDR3 has 15 amino acids.

Many counts were recorded for this clonotype. The gene calls are TRBV28 and TRBJ2-3; D is unclear. Deletions cut 2 bases from V and 2 bases from J, with 8 bases between. This CDR3 comprises 14 residues. Germline V gives CDR1 MDHEN, CDR2 SYDVKM. CDR3 bases: TGTGCCAGCAGTTTAGTCACTACCACAGATACGCAGTATTTT. Its translation is CASSLVTTTDTQYF.

This clonotype was recorded at least ten times. The rearrangement joins TRBV14 to TRBJ2-1; a weak D match, TRBD1 (5 bases). With 1 base removed from V and 2 bases from J, the gap between germline ends came to 6 bases. The CDR3 has 14 amino acids. Germline values: CDR1 SGHDN, CDR2 FVKESK. The DNA for the CDR3 is TGTGCCAGCAGCCAAGGACAGCCCTACAATGAGCAGTTCTTC. Protein: CASSQGQPYNEQFF. Filled out from reference TRBV14 and TRBJ2-1, the complete variable domain reads EAGVTQFPSHSVIEKGQTVTLRCDPISGHDNLYWYRRVMGKEIKFLLHFVKESKQDESGMPNNRFLAERTGGTYSTLKVQPAELEDSGVYFCASSQGQPYNEQFFGPGTRLTVL.

CDR3 in DNA: TGTGCCAGCAGCCTTCGTGAGGAGGCGGGGGCTTTCTTT. Its translation: CASSLREEAGAFF. The chain employs TRBV11-2 and TRBJ1-1; D is unresolved. The V gene lost 5 bases and the J gene lost 11 bases, with 18 bases spanning the gap. The length of the CDR3 is 13 residues. Germline CDR1 is SGHAT and CDR2 is FQNNGV.

Many counts were recorded for this clonotype. The V and J genes are TRBV28 and TRBJ1-2, with D hard to call. Per germline, CDR1 MDHEN and CDR2 SYDVKM. The CDR3 runs to 15 residues. V lost 6 bases to trimming and J lost 3 bases, with 17 bases between them. CDR3 in amino acids: CASSLTSGSYYGYTF. The CDR3, as DNA: TGTGCCAGCAGCCTCACGTCGGGCAGTTACTATGGCTACACCTTC.

There are many counts of this clonotype. J is TRBJ2-1 and V is TRBV20-1; D may correspond to TRBD1 or TRBD2 (5 bases each). CDR3 length equals 14 residues. CDR1 is DFQATT and CDR2 is SNEGSKA in the germline V gene (reference sequence). Trimming pared 0 bases from V and 8 bases from J, leaving 14 bases between. The CDR3 nucleotides are TGCAGTGCTAGAGAGGGGGTAGCGATGGATGAGCAGTTCTTC. Its translation is CSAREGVAMDEQFF.